The 5 T cell receptor beta chains presented below share a single source sample, sequenced in a study of shared clonotypes between healthy human individuals. Only in-frame clones appear in the TCRdb table, and some are missing; sequencing was by immunoSEQ multiplex PCR. Here the sample spans 2,500,000 or so clones, approximately 93% being singletons. Sequencing was done on a sample of naive CD4+ T cells from PBMCs. Subset described: CD45RA+ positively selected. The receptors derive from a man between 18 and 35 years old in good health. Some clones in this sample may be carry-over from other donors' samples.

The count of this clone is one. The chain has TRBV7-2 and TRBJ1-1; TRBD1 might be the D (6 bases). The CDR3 totals 18 residues. Germline assignment: CDR1 SGHTA and CDR2 FQGNSA. V was pared by 4 bases and J by 0 bases, with 21 bases between. The CDR3 protein is CASSSGGARLGLNTEAFF. The CDR3 DNA follows: TGTGCCAGCAGCTCTGGGGGGGCTCGCCTTGGATTGAACACTGAAGCTTTCTTT. Full variable domain (outside the CDR3, taken from reference TRBV7-2 and TRBJ1-1): GAGVSQSPSNKVTEKGKDVELRCDPISGHTALYWYRQSLGQGLEFLIYFQGNSAPDKSGLPSDRFSAERTGGSVSTLTIQRTQQEDSAVYLCASSSGGARLGLNTEAFFGQGTRLTVV.

This clone was found once. V gene TRBV28 combines with J gene TRBJ1-2, with D perhaps matching TRBD1 (5 bases). This CDR3 has 11 amino acids. The ends were cut back, 6 bases at V and 8 bases at J, with 10 bases in the middle. Germline V gene data show CDR1 as MDHEN and CDR2 as SYDVKM. The CDR3 DNA reads as TGTGCCAGCAGGGGGGAGGGGGGCTACACCTTC. It is translated as CASRGEGGYTF.

This chain links TRBV28 with TRBJ1-3; possible D gene TRBD1, 5 bases. V was cut by 2 bases and J by 0 bases, with 14 bases left in between. CDR1 and CDR2 (germline): MDHEN, SYDVKM. This CDR3 has 17 amino acids. CDR3 in DNA: TGTGCCAGCAGTTTAGTGGGTGGGACTCCCTCTGGAAACACCATATATTTT. This encodes CASSLVGGTPSGNTIYF.

The gene calls are TRBV30 and TRBJ2-1; D is undetermined. The CDR3 has 12 residues. Germline CDR1 and CDR2: GTSNPN and SVGIG (reference sequence). V shed 4 bases and J shed 6 bases, with 10 bases lying between them. The DNA of the CDR3 is TGTGCCTGGACCATAACGGGCAATGAGCAGTTCTTC. It is translated as CAWTITGNEQFF.

This sequence joins TRBV7-3 and TRBJ2-5; TRBD1 is a possible D gene (5 bases). Trimming took 5 bases from V and 4 from J, leaving 11 bases between them. The CDR3 consists of 13 residues. The germline gives CDR1 SGHTA, CDR2 FQGTGA. The CDR3 nucleotides read TGTGCCAGCAGCGACGGTACAGGAGAGACCCAGTACTTC. As protein: CASSDGTGETQYF. Full variable domain (rest looked up from reference TRBV7-3 and TRBJ2-5): GAGVSQTPSNKVTEKGKYVELRCDPISGHTALYWYRQSLGQGPEFLIYFQGTGAADDSGLPNDRFFAVRPEGSVSTLKIQRTERGDSAVYLCASSDGTGETQYFGPGTRLLVL.